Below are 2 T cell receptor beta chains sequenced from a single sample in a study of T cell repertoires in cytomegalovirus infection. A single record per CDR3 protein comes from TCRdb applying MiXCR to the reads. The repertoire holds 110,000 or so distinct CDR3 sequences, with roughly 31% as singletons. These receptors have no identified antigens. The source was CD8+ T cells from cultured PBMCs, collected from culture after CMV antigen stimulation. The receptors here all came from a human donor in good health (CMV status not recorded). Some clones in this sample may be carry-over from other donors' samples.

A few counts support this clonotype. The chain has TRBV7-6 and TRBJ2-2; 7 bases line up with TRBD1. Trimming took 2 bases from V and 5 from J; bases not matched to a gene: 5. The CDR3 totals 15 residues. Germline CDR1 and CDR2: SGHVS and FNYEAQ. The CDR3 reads CASSLTGVPTGELFF. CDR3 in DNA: TGTGCCAGCAGCTTAACAGGGGTTCCGACCGGGGAGCTGTTTTTT.

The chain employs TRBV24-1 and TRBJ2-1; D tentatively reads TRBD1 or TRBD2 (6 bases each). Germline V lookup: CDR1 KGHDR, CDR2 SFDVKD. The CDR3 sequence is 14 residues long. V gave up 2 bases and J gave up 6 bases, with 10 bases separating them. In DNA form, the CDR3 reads TGTGCCACCAGTGATTGGAGGGGGAGCAATGAGCAGTTCTTC. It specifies CATSDWRGSNEQFF.